This is a list of T cell receptor beta chains from one sample in a study of read filtering for tumor transcriptome and immune sequencing. TCRdb processed the reads anew with MiXCR; each CDR3 protein has one entry. The sample includes approximately 25,000 distinct CDR3 sequences, 14% of them seen just once. The source material was a population of CD138-negative cells sorted from bone marrow. The receptors stem from a donor aged 40 or older with multiple myeloma. Each CDR3 is given with its conserved first and last residue. The D gene is left open where the match is weak. Clone sizes are given selectively: once, few, many, or a class where the clone is expanded.

d_gene: NA
v_gene: TRBV5-1
j_gene: TRBJ2-7
abundance: many
CDR3nt: TGCGCCAGCAGCTCCCCGTCGGCCGCCTACGAGCAGTACTTC
CDR3aa: CASSSPSAAYEQYF

d_gene: NA
v_gene: TRBV29-1
j_gene: TRBJ2-3
abundance: many
CDR3nt: TGCAGCGTTGAAGATTCAGGCTTAGACACAGATACGCAGTATTTT
CDR3aa: CSVEDSGLDTDTQYF

d_gene: NA
v_gene: TRBV29-1
j_gene: TRBJ1-1
abundance: many
CDR3nt: TGCAGCGTCGTGGGGGGAGTGATCACTGAAGCTTTCTTT
CDR3aa: CSVVGGVITEAFF

d_gene: TRBD2
v_gene: TRBV7-8
j_gene: TRBJ2-5
abundance: NA
CDR3nt: TGTGCCAGCAGCTCGGGACTAGCGGGCCAAGAGACCCAGTACTTC
CDR3aa: CASSSGLAGQETQYF

d_gene: NA
v_gene: TRBV12-3/TRBV12-4
j_gene: TRBJ2-1
abundance: many
CDR3nt: TGTGCCAGCACAAAGTCTATTGGCAGGGTGAATGAGCAGTTCTTC
CDR3aa: CASTKSIGRVNEQFF

d_gene: NA
v_gene: TRBV29-1
j_gene: TRBJ2-1
abundance: NA
CDR3nt: TGCAGCGTTGAAGAGGCCGGACTGAGGACCTGGTATGAGCAGTTCTTC
CDR3aa: CSVEEAGLRTWYEQFF

d_gene: NA
v_gene: TRBV12-3/TRBV12-4
j_gene: TRBJ2-1
abundance: many
CDR3nt: TGTGCCAGCAGTTTATCCAGGCAGTACAATGAGCAGTTCTTC
CDR3aa: CASSLSRQYNEQFF

d_gene: NA
v_gene: TRBV5-6
j_gene: TRBJ2-3
abundance: NA
CDR3nt: TGTGCCAGCAGCTTGGCAGGGGAGACCCCAGATACGCAGTACTTT
CDR3aa: CASSLAGETPDTQYF

d_gene: TRBD2
v_gene: TRBV3-1
j_gene: TRBJ2-3
abundance: NA
CDR3nt: TGTGCCAGCGGAAGCGGGAGTCTGGGGGATACGCAGTATTTT
CDR3aa: CASGSGSLGDTQYF

d_gene: NA
v_gene: TRBV5-1
j_gene: TRBJ1-3
abundance: many
CDR3nt: TGCGCCAGCAGCTTCGAGGGACCTTCTGGAAACACCATATATTTT
CDR3aa: CASSFEGPSGNTIYF

d_gene: NA
v_gene: TRBV20-1
j_gene: TRBJ2-2
abundance: medium-sized
CDR3nt: TGCAGTGCTATCGGGGGCAAGGGCGGGGAGCTGTTTTTT
CDR3aa: CSAIGGKGGELFF

d_gene: NA
v_gene: TRBV12-2
j_gene: TRBJ1-1
abundance: many
CDR3nt: TGTGCAAGTCGCTTACCACCTCCACCCCCGACGGAAAGGGCTCCAGAGAACACTGAAGCTTTCTTT
CDR3aa: CASRLPPPPPTERAPENTEAFF

d_gene: NA
v_gene: TRBV30
j_gene: TRBJ1-3
abundance: few
CDR3nt: TGTGCCTGGGGACCTGGAAACACCATATATTTT
CDR3aa: CAWGPGNTIYF

d_gene: NA
v_gene: TRBV12-3/TRBV12-4
j_gene: TRBJ1-1
abundance: many
CDR3nt: TGTGCCAGCAGAACCCAACATAACACTGAAGCTTTCTTT
CDR3aa: CASRTQHNTEAFF

d_gene: NA
v_gene: TRBV21-1
j_gene: TRBJ2-1
abundance: many
CDR3nt: TGTGCCAGCATAGGACTAGCGGGAGCCAATGAGCAGTTCTTC
CDR3aa: CASIGLAGANEQFF

d_gene: NA
v_gene: TRBV27
j_gene: TRBJ2-7
abundance: many
CDR3nt: TGTGCCAGCGGGGCCCTTCACCAGGACCTGCGCGAGCAGTACTTC
CDR3aa: CASGALHQDLREQYF

d_gene: NA
v_gene: TRBV19
j_gene: TRBJ2-7
abundance: many
CDR3nt: TGTGCCAGTAGTAAAGCAGTTTCTTACTACGAGCAGTACTTC
CDR3aa: CASSKAVSYYEQYF

d_gene: NA
v_gene: TRBV11-3
j_gene: TRBJ2-5
abundance: many
CDR3nt: TGTGCCAGCAGCCTCGACCCCTGGGGGACCCAGTACTTC
CDR3aa: CASSLDPWGTQYF

d_gene: NA
v_gene: TRBV19
j_gene: TRBJ2-1
abundance: NA
CDR3nt: TGTGCCAGTAGTATGTTCCCGCCTGAGCAGTTCTTC
CDR3aa: CASSMFPPEQFF

d_gene: TRBD1
v_gene: TRBV18
j_gene: TRBJ1-1
abundance: many
CDR3nt: TGTGCCAGCTCCCTTCAGGGGGGGAACACTGAAGCTTTCTTT
CDR3aa: CASSLQGGNTEAFF

d_gene: NA
v_gene: TRBV29-1
j_gene: TRBJ2-3
abundance: many
CDR3nt: TGCAGCGCCATAGCAGCTAGCACAGATACGCAGTATTTT
CDR3aa: CSAIAASTDTQYF

d_gene: TRBD2
v_gene: TRBV19
j_gene: TRBJ2-3
abundance: many
CDR3nt: TGTGCCAGTAGTACTCCGGGACTAGCGGGAGCAGATACGCAGTATTTT
CDR3aa: CASSTPGLAGADTQYF

d_gene: TRBD1
v_gene: TRBV28
j_gene: TRBJ1-6
abundance: many
CDR3nt: TGTGCCAGCAGTCGCACAGGGGGCAGTAATTCACCCCTCCACTTT
CDR3aa: CASSRTGGSNSPLHF

d_gene: NA
v_gene: TRBV19
j_gene: TRBJ2-5
abundance: many
CDR3nt: TGTGCCAGTAGGCAGGGAGAGACCCAGTACTTC
CDR3aa: CASRQGETQYF

d_gene: NA
v_gene: TRBV20-1
j_gene: TRBJ1-2
abundance: many
CDR3nt: TGCAGTGCCCCTCTCTCTCTCATGGGGGACTATGGCTACACCTTC
CDR3aa: CSAPLSLMGDYGYTF

d_gene: TRBD2
v_gene: TRBV4-1
j_gene: TRBJ2-1
abundance: many
CDR3nt: TGCGCCAGCAGCCAAGGAGCGGGGGTTTACAATGAGCAGTTCTTC
CDR3aa: CASSQGAGVYNEQFF

d_gene: TRBD1
v_gene: TRBV6-2/TRBV6-3
j_gene: TRBJ2-2
abundance: many
CDR3nt: TGTGCCAGCAGTCCCGGGGACAGGGCCTCCGGGGAGCTGTTTTTT
CDR3aa: CASSPGDRASGELFF

d_gene: TRBD1
v_gene: TRBV6-5
j_gene: TRBJ2-7
abundance: many
CDR3nt: TGTGCCAGCAGTACCGGGACAGGATCCTCCTACGAGCAGTACTTC
CDR3aa: CASSTGTGSSYEQYF

d_gene: NA
v_gene: TRBV29-1
j_gene: TRBJ2-3
abundance: many
CDR3nt: TGCAGCGTTGAAGACACAGATACGCAGTATTTT
CDR3aa: CSVEDTDTQYF

d_gene: NA
v_gene: TRBV7-2
j_gene: TRBJ1-6
abundance: many
CDR3nt: TGTGCCAGCAGCCCGGGGAATTCACCCCTCCACTTT
CDR3aa: CASSPGNSPLHF

d_gene: TRBD2
v_gene: TRBV29-1
j_gene: TRBJ2-7
abundance: many
CDR3nt: TGCAGCGTTGTTGGTAGCGGGAGTGTTAACGAGCAGTACTTC
CDR3aa: CSVVGSGSVNEQYF